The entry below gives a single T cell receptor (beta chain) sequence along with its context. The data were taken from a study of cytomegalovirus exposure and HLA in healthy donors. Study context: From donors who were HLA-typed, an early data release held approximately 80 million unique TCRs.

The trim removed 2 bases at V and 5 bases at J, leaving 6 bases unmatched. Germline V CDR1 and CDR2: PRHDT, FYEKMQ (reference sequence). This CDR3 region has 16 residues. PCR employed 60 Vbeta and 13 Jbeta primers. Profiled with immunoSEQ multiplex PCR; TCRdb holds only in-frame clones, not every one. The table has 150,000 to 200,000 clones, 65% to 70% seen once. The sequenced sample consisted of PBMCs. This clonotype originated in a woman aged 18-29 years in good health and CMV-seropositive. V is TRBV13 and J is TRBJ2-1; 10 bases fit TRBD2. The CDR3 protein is CASSLPLAGAHNEQFF. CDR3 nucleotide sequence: TGTGCCAGCAGCTTACCTCTAGCGGGGGCTCACAATGAGCAGTTCTTC.